These 20 T cell receptor beta chains originate from one sample sequenced in a study of HIV-infected patients and healthy controls. Alpha and beta constant-region primers primed reverse transcription of about 0.5 ug RNA. Each of the alpha and beta chains got its own library through chain-specific third strand synthesis with indices. TCRdb passed the 5' RACE reads through MiXCR, listing each CDR3 protein once. The sample includes 6,500 to 10,000 distinct CDR3 sequences, 8% to 9.5% of them seen just once. Roughly three months, about 14 weeks, into antiretroviral therapy, follow-up blood was collected. Whole blood was used without fractionation, so all unsorted peripheral T cells were included. The input for sequencing was blood, taken during antiretroviral therapy. The receptors were gathered from an adult with HIV infection.

Within the sample, this clonotype is medium-sized. The rearrangement links TRBV7-3 to TRBJ2-3; TRBD2 matches at 7 bases. Per germline, CDR1 SGHTA and CDR2 FQGTGA. The CDR3 has 15 amino acids. The junction had 6 bases not matched to a gene; V was cut back by 5 bases and J by 1 base. The CDR3 reads CASSPDAGGTDTQYF. CDR3 in DNA: TGTGCCAGCAGCCCAGACGCGGGGGGCACAGATACGCAGTATTTT.

In its sample, this clonotype is medium-sized. The chain has TRBV20-1 and TRBJ2-3; D unclear. Trimming removed 5 bases from V and 0 bases from J, with 15 bases in between. This CDR3 contains 15 residues. Germline V lookup: CDR1 DFQATT, CDR2 SNEGSKA (reference sequence). CDR3 in DNA: TGCAGTGCTGGCCTTGGCCCGAGCAGCACAGATACGCAGTATTTT. Translated, it gives CSAGLGPSSTDTQYF.

This clonotype showed up many times. The rearrangement links TRBV2 to TRBJ1-5, with D unclear. V was shortened by 2 bases and J by 4 bases, with 6 bases between the two germline ends. The V gene's germline CDR1 is SNHLY and CDR2 FYNNEI. This CDR3 contains 13 residues. The CDR3 is CASSEMGNQPQHF. The CDR3 DNA reads as TGTGCCAGCAGTGAAATGGGGAATCAGCCCCAGCATTTT.

By share of the sample, this clonotype is medium-sized. The genes are TRBV6-6 and TRBJ1-1; D ambiguous. V dropped 0 bases and J dropped 10 bases, with 9 bases sitting between them. This CDR3 has 12 residues. In germline, CDR1 is MNHNY, CDR2 SVGAGI (reference sequence). As DNA, the CDR3 is TGTGCCAGCAGTTACTCGGAGGGCGTAGCTTTCTTT. This codes for CASSYSEGVAFF.

This clonotype is categorized as medium-sized. The V gene is TRBV9, the J gene TRBJ1-6, with 7 bases that match TRBD1. Germline trimming cut 3 bases from V and 7 bases from J; bases unmatched to any gene: 7. Germline V gene sequence: CDR1 SGDLS, CDR2 YYNGEE. CDR3 size: 15 residues. The CDR3 DNA sequence: TGTGCCAGCAGCGCGACCGGGACAGAAAATTCACCCCTCCACTTT. Its protein product is CASSATGTENSPLHF.

The J gene is TRBJ2-1, the V gene TRBV5-6; 12 nucleotides match TRBD2. V was pared by 4 bases and J by 6 bases, with 8 bases of the junction left unmatched. The CDR3 sequence is 16 residues long. The germline V gene encodes CDR1 SGHDT and CDR2 YYEEEE. The CDR3 DNA is TGTGCCAGCAGCGGGGGACTAGCGGGCGGGGGCAATGAGCAGTTCTTC. It translates to CASSGGLAGGGNEQFF.

This clonotype was recorded a few times. This chain uses TRBV27 with TRBJ1-5; D is unclear. This CDR3 contains 15 residues. Trimming removed 2 bases from V and 2 bases from J, with 10 bases in between. Germline CDR1 and CDR2: MNHEY and SMNVEV (reference sequence). The CDR3 DNA is TGTGCCAGCAGTTTAATTGCAGGAGGCAATCAGCCCCAGCATTTT. Amino acids: CASSLIAGGNQPQHF.

This clonotype is judged medium-sized. This rearrangement joins TRBV14 to TRBJ2-1, with D perhaps matching TRBD1 (6 bases). Trimming took off 1 base at V and 8 bases at J, with 27 bases between the two ends. The CDR3 is made up of 19 amino acids. Germline loops: CDR1 SGHDN, CDR2 FVKESK. The CDR3 DNA reads TGTGCCAGCAGCCAAGTACGAATCGGTGAGGGGGTCTGGTTGTATGAGCAGTTCTTC. Residues: CASSQVRIGEGVWLYEQFF.

V is TRBV4-1 and J is TRBJ2-5; 7 positions agree with TRBD1. Germline values: CDR1 MGHRA, CDR2 YSYEKL. V was clipped by 6 bases and J by 4 bases; unmatched bases: 11. The CDR3 is 15 amino acids. The DNA for the CDR3 is TGCGCCAGCAGTCTTTACGACAGGGCGGGAGAGACCCAGTACTTC. Protein: CASSLYDRAGETQYF.

The sample holds many counts of this clonotype. The CDR3 sequence is CASSDDRDYGYTF. CDR3 nucleotide sequence: TGTGCCAGCAGCGACGACAGAGACTATGGCTACACCTTC. The chain is built from TRBV3-1 and TRBJ1-2, with a weak D call TRBD1 (5 bases). The CDR3 contains 13 residues. CDR1 and CDR2 (germline): LGHDT, YNNKEL (reference sequence). V was cut by 5 bases and J by 3 bases, with 10 bases left in between. The whole variable domain, remainder taken from reference TRBV3-1 and TRBJ1-2, is DTAVSQTPKYLVTQMGNDKSIKCEQNLGHDTMYWYKQDSKKFLKIMFSYNNKELIINETVPNRFSPKSPDKAHLNLHINSLELGDSAVYFCASSDDRDYGYTFGSGTRLTVV.

J is TRBJ2-1 and V is TRBV5-1, with 7 bases that match TRBD1. The length of the CDR3 is 13 residues. Germline values: CDR1 SGHRS, CDR2 YFSETQ. With V trimmed by 5 bases and J by 8 bases, 7 bases remained unmatched. CDR3 in amino acids: CASRWDQGDEQFF. The CDR3 nucleotides read TGCGCCAGCAGATGGGACCAGGGGGATGAGCAGTTCTTC.

By sample fraction, this clonotype is medium-sized. This chain connects TRBV6-5 to TRBJ2-3; D remains ambiguous. The CDR3 extends over 13 amino acids. Trimming shortened V by 6 bases and J by 6 bases, and 13 bases separated the two germline ends. Germline assignment: CDR1 MNHEY and CDR2 SVGAGI. In DNA, the CDR3 is TGTGCCAGCAGCCAGGCGAGGACGGATACGCAGTATTTT. It codes for CASSQARTDTQYF.

This clonotype appeared many times. The chain links TRBV15 to TRBJ2-5, with no clear D. V gave up 0 bases and J gave up 5 bases, with 7 bases separating them. Germline V lookup: CDR1 LNHNV, CDR2 YYDKDF (reference sequence). CDR3 length equals 13 residues. CDR3: CATSRDSLETQYF. The CDR3 DNA sequence: TGTGCCACCAGCAGAGATAGTTTGGAGACCCAGTACTTC.

This clonotype was counted many times. The V gene is TRBV3-1, the J gene TRBJ1-1, with D perhaps matching TRBD1 (6 bases). Trimming removed 1 base at V and 1 base at J, with 7 bases between. The CDR3 length is 14 residues. Germline V gene sequence: CDR1 LGHDT, CDR2 YNNKEL (reference sequence). CDR3 DNA sequence: TGTGCCAGCAGCCAAGTACAGGGGAACACTGAAGCTTTCTTT. Its translation is CASSQVQGNTEAFF. The full variable domain, with the rest looked up from reference TRBV3-1 and TRBJ1-1, is DTAVSQTPKYLVTQMGNDKSIKCEQNLGHDTMYWYKQDSKKFLKIMFSYNNKELIINETVPNRFSPKSPDKAHLNLHINSLELGDSAVYFCASSQVQGNTEAFFGQGTRLTVV.

This clonotype is medium-sized within its sample. V and J are TRBV19 and TRBJ1-5, with a weak D call TRBD1 (5 bases). With 6 bases removed from V and 1 base from J, the gap between germline ends came to 10 bases. Germline lookup yields CDR1 LNHDA and CDR2 SQIVND (reference sequence). The CDR3 sequence is 14 residues long. CDR3 sequence: CASRVGVSNQPQHF. The CDR3 nucleotides read TGTGCCAGTAGAGTAGGGGTAAGCAATCAGCCCCAGCATTTT.

This clonotype was recorded many times. The chain couples TRBV7-9 to TRBJ1-6; no clear D gene. Trimming took off 6 bases at V and 9 bases at J, with 18 bases between the two ends. This CDR3 comprises 15 residues. Germline V gene data show CDR1 as SEHNR and CDR2 as FQNEAQ (reference sequence). CDR3 sequence reads: CASRELGNFVSPLHF. CDR3 sequence (DNA): TGTGCCAGCAGAGAGTTGGGGAACTTCGTTTCACCCCTCCACTTT.

This clonotype was observed at least ten times. The rearrangement links TRBV2 to TRBJ1-1, with 7 bases that match TRBD1. The germline V gene has CDR1 SNHLY and CDR2 FYNNEI. With 6 bases clipped from V and 0 bases from J, the junction kept 4 bases outside the gene matches. This CDR3 has 14 amino acids. The CDR3 region has the DNA TGTGCCAGCAGGACAGGGCACATGAACACTGAAGCTTTCTTT. It yields the protein CASRTGHMNTEAFF.

This clonotype was recorded many times. V usage is TRBV6-5 and J usage is TRBJ1-6; possibly TRBD1 for D (5 bases). V was clipped by 3 bases and J by 5 bases, with 14 bases between them. Germline lookup yields CDR1 MNHEY and CDR2 SVGAGI. CDR3 length equals 16 residues. CDR3 loop: CASSYSGEIHNSPLHF. Here the CDR3 DNA reads TGTGCCAGCAGTTATTCGGGGGAAATACATAATTCACCCCTCCACTTT.

This clonotype has a count of ten or more. The chain uses TRBV6-6 and TRBJ2-5; D tentatively fits TRBD1 or TRBD2 (5 bases each). The V gene's germline CDR1 is MNHNY and CDR2 SVGAGI (reference sequence). V gave up 0 bases and J gave up 4 bases, with 15 bases separating them. The CDR3 runs 16 residues. CDR3 sequence reads: CASSYSLGVLSETQYF. CDR3 coding DNA: TGTGCCAGCAGTTACTCCCTGGGGGTTCTCTCAGAGACCCAGTACTTC.

This clonotype qualifies as medium-sized. The rearrangement joins TRBV12-3 or TRBV12-4 to TRBJ2-3; no clear D. The V end was cut by 1 base, the J end by 6 bases, with 11 bases between. The CDR3 runs 14 residues. This chain's CDR3 is CASSLGGTGDTQYF. The CDR3 DNA reads TGTGCCAGCAGTTTAGGCGGCACTGGGGATACGCAGTATTTT.